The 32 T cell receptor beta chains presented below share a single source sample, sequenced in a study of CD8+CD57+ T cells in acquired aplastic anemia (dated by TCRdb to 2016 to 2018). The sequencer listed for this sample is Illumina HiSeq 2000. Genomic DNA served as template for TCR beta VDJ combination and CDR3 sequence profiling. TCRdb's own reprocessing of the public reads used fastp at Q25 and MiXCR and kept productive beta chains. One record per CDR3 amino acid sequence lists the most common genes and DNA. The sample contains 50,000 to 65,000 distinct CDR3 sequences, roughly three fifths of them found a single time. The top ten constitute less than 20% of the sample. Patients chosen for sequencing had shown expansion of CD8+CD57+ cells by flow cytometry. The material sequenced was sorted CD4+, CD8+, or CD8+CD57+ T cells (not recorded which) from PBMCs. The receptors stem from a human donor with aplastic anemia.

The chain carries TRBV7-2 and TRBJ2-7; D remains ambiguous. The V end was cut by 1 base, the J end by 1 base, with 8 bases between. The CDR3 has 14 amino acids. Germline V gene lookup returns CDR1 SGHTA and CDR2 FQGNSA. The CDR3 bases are TGTGCCAGCAGCTTAGGGACCCATTCCTACGAGCAGTACTTC. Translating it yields CASSLGTHSYEQYF.

The DNA of the CDR3 is TGTGCCAGCAGCGGACGCGACAGGGTCGACGAGCAGTACTTC. Translation: CASSGRDRVDEQYF. J is TRBJ2-7 and V is TRBV9, with TRBD1 matching over 7 bases. The CDR3 runs to 14 residues. With 3 bases clipped from V and 5 bases from J, the junction kept 8 bases outside the gene matches. CDR1 and CDR2 (germline): SGDLS, YYNGEE.

The CDR3: CASSPSAGAYTYEQYV. In DNA, the CDR3 is TGTGCCAGTAGCCCCTCCGCAGGGGCATACACCTACGAGCAGTACGTC. This rearrangement joins TRBV19 to TRBJ2-7, with a weak D call TRBD1 (6 bases). Trimming took 6 bases from V and 2 from J, leaving 20 bases between them. The CDR3 totals 16 residues. Looked up from germline, CDR1 is LNHDA and CDR2 is SQIVND (reference sequence).

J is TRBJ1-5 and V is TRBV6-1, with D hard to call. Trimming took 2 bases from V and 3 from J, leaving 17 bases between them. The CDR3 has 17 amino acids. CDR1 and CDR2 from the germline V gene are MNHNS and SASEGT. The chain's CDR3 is CASSESLLGRLNQPQHF. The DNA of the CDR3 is TGTGCCAGCAGTGAATCACTTCTGGGCAGGCTCAATCAGCCCCAGCATTTT.

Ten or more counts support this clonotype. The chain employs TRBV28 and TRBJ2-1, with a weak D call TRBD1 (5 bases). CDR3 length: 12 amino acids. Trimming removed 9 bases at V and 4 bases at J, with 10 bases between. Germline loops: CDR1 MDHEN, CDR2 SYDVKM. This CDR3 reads CASEGVYNEQFF. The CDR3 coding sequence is TGTGCCAGTGAAGGGGTGTACAATGAGCAGTTCTTC.

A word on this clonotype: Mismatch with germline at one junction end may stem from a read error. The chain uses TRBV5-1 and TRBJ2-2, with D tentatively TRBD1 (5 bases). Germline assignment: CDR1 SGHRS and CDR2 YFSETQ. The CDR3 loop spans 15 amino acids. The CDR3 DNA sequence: TGCGCCCGCAGCTTATTACCAGGGCCCACCAGGGAGCTGTTTTTT. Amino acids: CARSLLPGPTRELFF.

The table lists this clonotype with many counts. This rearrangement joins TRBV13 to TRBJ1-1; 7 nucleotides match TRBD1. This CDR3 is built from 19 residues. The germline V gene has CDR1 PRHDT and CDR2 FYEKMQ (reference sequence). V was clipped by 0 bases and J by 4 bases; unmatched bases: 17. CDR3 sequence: CASSLGIGTEGGQITEAFF. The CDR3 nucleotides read TGTGCCAGCAGCTTAGGTATAGGGACTGAAGGGGGACAGATCACTGAAGCTTTCTTT. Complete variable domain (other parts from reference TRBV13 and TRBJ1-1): AAGVIQSPRHLIKEKRETATLKCYPIPRHDTVYWYQQGPGQDPQFLISFYEKMQSDKGSIPDRFSAQQFSDYHSELNMSSLELGDSALYFCASSLGIGTEGGQITEAFFGQGTRLTVV.

In DNA form, the CDR3 reads TGCAGTGCCTTCGCCGGGACAGGGGGCTTACGCGAGCAGTACTTC. This sequence encodes CSAFAGTGGLREQYF. V usage is TRBV20-1 and J usage is TRBJ2-7; 12 bases agree with TRBD1. Trimming at V came to 6 bases and at J to 6 bases, leaving 12 bases not matched to a gene. The CDR3 runs to 15 residues. Germline lookup yields CDR1 DFQATT and CDR2 SNEGSKA (reference sequence).

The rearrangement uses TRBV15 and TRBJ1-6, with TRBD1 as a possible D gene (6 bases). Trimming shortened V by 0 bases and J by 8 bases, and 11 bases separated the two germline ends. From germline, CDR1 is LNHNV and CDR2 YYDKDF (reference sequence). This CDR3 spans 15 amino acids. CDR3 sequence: CATSRDPAGDSPLHF. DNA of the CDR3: TGTGCCACCAGCAGAGATCCGGCAGGGGATTCACCCCTCCACTTT.

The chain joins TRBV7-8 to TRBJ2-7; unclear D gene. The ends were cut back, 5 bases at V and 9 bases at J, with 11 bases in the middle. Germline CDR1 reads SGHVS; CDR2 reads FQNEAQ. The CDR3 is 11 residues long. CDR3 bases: TGTGCCAGCAGCCCAGCAGTAGGGCAGTACTTC. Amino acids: CASSPAVGQYF.

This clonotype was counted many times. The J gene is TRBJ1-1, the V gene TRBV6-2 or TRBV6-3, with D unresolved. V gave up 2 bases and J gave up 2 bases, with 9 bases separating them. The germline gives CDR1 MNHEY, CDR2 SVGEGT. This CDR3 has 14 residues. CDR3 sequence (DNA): TGTGCCAGCAGTTACAGAGCGACAAACACTGAAGCTTTCTTT. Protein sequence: CASSYRATNTEAFF.

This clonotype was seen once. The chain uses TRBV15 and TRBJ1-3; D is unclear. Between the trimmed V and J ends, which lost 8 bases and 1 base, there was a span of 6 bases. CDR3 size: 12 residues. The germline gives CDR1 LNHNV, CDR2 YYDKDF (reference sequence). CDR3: CATSMSGNTIYF. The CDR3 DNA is TGTGCCACCTCGATGTCTGGAAACACCATATATTTT.

The CDR3 nucleotides are TGTGCCAGCAGCGCACCGGGACAGGCCAACACTGAAGCTTTCTTT. It codes for CASSAPGQANTEAFF. V gene TRBV25-1 combines with J gene TRBJ1-1; TRBD1 aligns across 8 bases. Looked up from germline, CDR1 is MGHDK and CDR2 is SYGVNS. The CDR3 has 15 amino acids. V dropped 6 bases and J dropped 2; count of bases not matched to a gene: 8.

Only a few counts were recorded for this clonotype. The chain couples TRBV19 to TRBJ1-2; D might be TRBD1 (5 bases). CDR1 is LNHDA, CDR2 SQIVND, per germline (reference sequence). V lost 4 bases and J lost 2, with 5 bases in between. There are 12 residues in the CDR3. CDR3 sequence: CASSRDNYGYTF. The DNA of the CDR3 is TGTGCCAGTAGTAGGGACAACTATGGCTACACCTTC.

CDR3 loop: CSVETSGSVGETQYF. CDR3 DNA sequence: TGCAGCGTTGAGACTAGCGGGAGCGTAGGAGAGACCCAGTACTTC. J is TRBJ2-5 and V is TRBV29-1; 12 bases fit TRBD2. J gave up 4 bases and V 3 bases, and 6 bases lay outside the gene matches. The CDR3 is 15 residues long. CDR1 SQVTM and CDR2 ANQGSEA come from the germline V gene.

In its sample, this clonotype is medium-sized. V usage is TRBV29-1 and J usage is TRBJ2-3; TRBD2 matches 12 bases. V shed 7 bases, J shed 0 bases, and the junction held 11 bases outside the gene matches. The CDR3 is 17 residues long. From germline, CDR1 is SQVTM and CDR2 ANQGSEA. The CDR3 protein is CSAPGGLAGTSTDTQYF. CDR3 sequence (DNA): TGCAGCGCCCCAGGGGGACTAGCGGGCACTAGCACAGATACGCAGTATTTT.

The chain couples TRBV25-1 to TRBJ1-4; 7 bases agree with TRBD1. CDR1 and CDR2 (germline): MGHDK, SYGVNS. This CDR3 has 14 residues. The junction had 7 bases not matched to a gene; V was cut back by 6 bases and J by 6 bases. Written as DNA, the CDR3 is TGTGCCAGCAGCGAGAGAGGGGGCTATGAAAAACTGTTTTTT. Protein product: CASSERGGYEKLFF.

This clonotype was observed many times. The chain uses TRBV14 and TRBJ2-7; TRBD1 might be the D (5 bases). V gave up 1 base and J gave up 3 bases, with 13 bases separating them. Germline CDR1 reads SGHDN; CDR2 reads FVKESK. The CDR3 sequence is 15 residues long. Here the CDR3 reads CASSQVGRVNYEQYV. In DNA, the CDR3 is TGTGCCAGCAGCCAAGTAGGCAGGGTAAACTACGAGCAGTACGTC.

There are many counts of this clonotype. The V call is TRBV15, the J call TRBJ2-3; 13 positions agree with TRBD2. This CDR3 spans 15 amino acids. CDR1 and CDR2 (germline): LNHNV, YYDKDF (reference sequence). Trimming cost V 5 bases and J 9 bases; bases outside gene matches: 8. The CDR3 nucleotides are TGTGCCACCAGCGGTTCACTAGCGGGGGGGCCCACGCAGTATTTT. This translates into CATSGSLAGGPTQYF.

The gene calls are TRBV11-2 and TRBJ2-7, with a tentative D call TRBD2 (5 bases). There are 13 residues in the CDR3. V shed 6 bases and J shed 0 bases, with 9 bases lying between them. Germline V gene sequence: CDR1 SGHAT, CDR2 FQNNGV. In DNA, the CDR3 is TGTGCCAGCAGTATCCGGGACTCCTACGAGCAGTACGTC. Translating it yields CASSIRDSYEQYV.

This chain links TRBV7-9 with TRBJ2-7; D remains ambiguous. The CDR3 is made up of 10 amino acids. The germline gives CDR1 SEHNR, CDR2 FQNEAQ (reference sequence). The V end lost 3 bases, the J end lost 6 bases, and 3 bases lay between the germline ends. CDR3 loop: CASSFAEQYF. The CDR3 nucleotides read TGTGCCAGCAGCTTTGCCGAGCAGTACTTC.

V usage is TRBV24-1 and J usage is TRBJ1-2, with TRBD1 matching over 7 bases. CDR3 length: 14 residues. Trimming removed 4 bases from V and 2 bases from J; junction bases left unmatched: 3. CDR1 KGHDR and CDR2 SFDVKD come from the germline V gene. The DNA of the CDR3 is TGTGCCACCAGTGACTGGGACAGCAACTATGGCTACACCTTC. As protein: CATSDWDSNYGYTF.

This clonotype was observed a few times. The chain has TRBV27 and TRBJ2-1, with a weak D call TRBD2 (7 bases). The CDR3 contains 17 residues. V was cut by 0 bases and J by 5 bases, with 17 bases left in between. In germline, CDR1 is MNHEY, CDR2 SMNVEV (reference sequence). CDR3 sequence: CASSLSGGWGGHNEQFF. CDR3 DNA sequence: TGTGCCAGCAGTTTATCCGGAGGGTGGGGGGGCCACAATGAGCAGTTCTTC.

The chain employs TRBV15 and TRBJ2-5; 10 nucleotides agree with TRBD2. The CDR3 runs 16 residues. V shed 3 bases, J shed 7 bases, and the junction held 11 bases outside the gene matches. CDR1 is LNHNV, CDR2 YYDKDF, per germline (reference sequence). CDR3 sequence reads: CATSRKAGGPRGTQYF. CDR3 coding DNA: TGTGCCACCAGCAGGAAAGCGGGGGGGCCCCGTGGGACCCAGTACTTC.

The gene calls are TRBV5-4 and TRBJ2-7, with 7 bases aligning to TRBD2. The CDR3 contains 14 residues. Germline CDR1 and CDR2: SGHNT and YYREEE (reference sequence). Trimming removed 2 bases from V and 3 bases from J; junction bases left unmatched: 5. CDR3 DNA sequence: TGTGCCAGCAGCTTCGGGACTAAAAGCTACGAGCAGTACTTC. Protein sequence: CASSFGTKSYEQYF.

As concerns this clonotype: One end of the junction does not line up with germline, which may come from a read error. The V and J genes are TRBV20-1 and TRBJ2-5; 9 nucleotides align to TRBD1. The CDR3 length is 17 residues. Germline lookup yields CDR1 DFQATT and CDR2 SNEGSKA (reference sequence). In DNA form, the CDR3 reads TGCAGTGCGAGAACCGGGACAGGGTCGAGCGGAGGGGAGACCCAGTATTTC. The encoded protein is CSARTGTGSSGGETQYF.

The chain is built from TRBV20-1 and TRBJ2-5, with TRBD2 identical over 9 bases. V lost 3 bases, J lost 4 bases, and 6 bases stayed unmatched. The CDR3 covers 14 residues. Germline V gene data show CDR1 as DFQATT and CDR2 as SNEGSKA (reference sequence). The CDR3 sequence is CSARGAGGPETQYF. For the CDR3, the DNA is TGCAGTGCTAGGGGAGCGGGGGGACCAGAGACCCAGTACTTC.

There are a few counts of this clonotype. The CDR3 protein is CASSDVRNSPLHF. DNA of the CDR3: TGCGCCAGCAGTGATGTCAGGAATTCACCCCTCCACTTT. This chain links TRBV10-1 with TRBJ1-6; D is uncertain. Trimming took 3 bases from V and 7 from J, leaving 7 bases between them. The CDR3 runs 13 residues. CDR1 and CDR2 (germline): WNHNN, SYGVQD (reference sequence).

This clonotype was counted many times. CDR3 residues: CASSHMPAGFHEQYV. In nucleotides, the CDR3 is TGTGCCAGCAGCCACATGCCCGCAGGGTTCCACGAGCAGTACGTC. The rearrangement joins TRBV5-4 to TRBJ2-7, with a weak D call TRBD1 (5 bases). Per the germline V gene, CDR1 is SGHNT and CDR2 is YYREEE (reference sequence). The CDR3 consists of 15 residues. The V end lost 4 bases, the J end lost 5 bases, and 19 bases lay between the germline ends.

DNA of the CDR3: TGCGCCAGCAGCTTGGTTTCAGGGTCCTACGAGCAGTACGTC. It codes for CASSLVSGSYEQYV. The rearrangement links TRBV5-1 to TRBJ2-7, with D perhaps TRBD1 (5 bases). The germline V and J ends were trimmed by 0 bases and 1 base, with 8 bases remaining between them. CDR1 is SGHRS, CDR2 YFSETQ, per germline. The CDR3 is made up of 14 amino acids.

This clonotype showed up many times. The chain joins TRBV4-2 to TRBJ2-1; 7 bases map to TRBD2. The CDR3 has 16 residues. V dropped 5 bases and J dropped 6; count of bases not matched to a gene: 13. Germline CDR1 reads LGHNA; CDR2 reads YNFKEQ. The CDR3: CASSTLTSALGNEQFF. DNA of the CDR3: TGTGCCAGCAGCACTCTTACTAGCGCATTAGGCAATGAGCAGTTCTTC.

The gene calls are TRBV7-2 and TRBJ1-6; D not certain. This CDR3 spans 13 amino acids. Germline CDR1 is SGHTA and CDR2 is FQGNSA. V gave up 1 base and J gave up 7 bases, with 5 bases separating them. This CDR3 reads CASSLGRNSPLHF. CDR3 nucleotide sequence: TGTGCCAGCAGCTTAGGAAGGAATTCACCCCTCCACTTT.